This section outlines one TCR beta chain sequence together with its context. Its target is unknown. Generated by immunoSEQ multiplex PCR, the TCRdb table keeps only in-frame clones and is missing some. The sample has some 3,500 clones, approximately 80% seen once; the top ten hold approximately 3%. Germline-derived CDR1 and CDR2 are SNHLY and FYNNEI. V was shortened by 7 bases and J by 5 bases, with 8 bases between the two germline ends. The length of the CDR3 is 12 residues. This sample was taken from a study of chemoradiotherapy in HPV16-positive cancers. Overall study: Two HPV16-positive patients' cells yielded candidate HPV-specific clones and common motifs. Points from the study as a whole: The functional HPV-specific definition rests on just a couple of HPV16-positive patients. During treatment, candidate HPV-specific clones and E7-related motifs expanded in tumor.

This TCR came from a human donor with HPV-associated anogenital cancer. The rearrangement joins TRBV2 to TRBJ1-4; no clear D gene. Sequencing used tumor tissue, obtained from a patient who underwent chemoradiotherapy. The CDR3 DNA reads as TGTGCCAGCACAGCGGAGAATGAAAAACTGTTTTTT. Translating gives CASTAENEKLFF. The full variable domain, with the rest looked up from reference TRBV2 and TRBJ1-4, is EPEVTQTPSHQVTQMGQEVILRCVPISNHLYFYWYRQILGQKVEFLVSFYNNEISEKSEIFDDQFSVERPDGSNFTLKIRSTKLEDSAMYFCASTAENEKLFFGSGTQLSVL.